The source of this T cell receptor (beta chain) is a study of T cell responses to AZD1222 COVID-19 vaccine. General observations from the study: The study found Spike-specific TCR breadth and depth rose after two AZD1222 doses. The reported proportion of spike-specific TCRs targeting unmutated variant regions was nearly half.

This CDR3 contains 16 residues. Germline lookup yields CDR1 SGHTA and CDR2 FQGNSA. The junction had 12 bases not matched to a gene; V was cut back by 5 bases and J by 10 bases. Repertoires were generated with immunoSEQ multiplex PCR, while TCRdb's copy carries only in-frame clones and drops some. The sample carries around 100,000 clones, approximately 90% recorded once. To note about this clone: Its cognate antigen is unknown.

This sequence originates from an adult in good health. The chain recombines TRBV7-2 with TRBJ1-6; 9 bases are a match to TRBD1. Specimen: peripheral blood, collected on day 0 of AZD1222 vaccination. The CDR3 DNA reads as TGTGCCAGCAGCCCAGAACCGGGACAGGGAGGCTCACCCCTCCACTTT. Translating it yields CASSPEPGQGGSPLHF.